The 12 T cell receptor beta chains presented below share a single source sample, sequenced in a study of technical replicates of blood from a handful of donors. Repertoires were generated with immunoSEQ multiplex PCR, while TCRdb's copy carries only in-frame clones and drops some. The sample lists 85,000 to 100,000 clones; around 94% were seen once. Sequencing was carried out using T cells isolated from PBMCs. The source of these receptors is a human donor in good health.

Only a few counts were recorded for this clone. J is TRBJ1-5 and V is TRBV2, with unresolved D. Germline lookup yields CDR1 SNHLY and CDR2 FYNNEI. V lost 2 bases and J lost 4, with 3 bases in between. The CDR3 extends over 12 amino acids. CDR3 sequence (DNA): TGTGCCAGCAGTGAATCTAATCAGCCCCAGCATTTT. Protein sequence: CASSESNQPQHF. The variable domain in full, with the rest retrieved from reference TRBV2 and TRBJ1-5, is EPEVTQTPSHQVTQMGQEVILRCVPISNHLYFYWYRQILGQKVEFLVSFYNNEISEKSEIFDDQFSVERPDGSNFTLKIRSTKLEDSAMYFCASSESNQPQHFGDGTRLSIL.

The chain recombines TRBV10-2 with TRBJ2-1, with 9 bases aligning to TRBD2. Germline V lookup: CDR1 WSHSY, CDR2 SAAADI. The length of the CDR3 is 14 residues. J was trimmed by 8 bases and V by 4 bases; bases with no gene match: 6. The DNA of the CDR3 is TGCGCCAGCAGTGGTCTAGCGGGGACTTATGAGCAGTTCTTC. This codes for CASSGLAGTYEQFF.

The chain has TRBV19 and TRBJ2-1; weak D call: TRBD1 (7 bases). Trimming stripped 1 base from V and 4 bases from J, with 11 bases between. CDR3 length: 15 amino acids. Per the germline V gene, CDR1 is LNHDA and CDR2 is SQIVND (reference sequence). The CDR3 DNA is TGTGCCAGTAGTATAGCAGGGGGGATGTACAATGAGCAGTTCTTC. Translating it yields CASSIAGGMYNEQFF.

This sequence joins TRBV6-5 and TRBJ2-3; 8 positions match TRBD2. The CDR3 totals 15 residues. With 6 bases clipped from V and 6 bases from J, the junction kept 11 bases outside the gene matches. Germline V lookup: CDR1 MNHEY, CDR2 SVGAGI. The CDR3 bases are TGTGCCAGCAGCTTCTCGGGACTAGGCGTGGATACGCAGTATTTT. Protein sequence: CASSFSGLGVDTQYF.

This clone was seen once. The chain is built from TRBV5-1 and TRBJ2-5, with 8 bases matching TRBD1. Germline V gene data show CDR1 as SGHRS and CDR2 as YFSETQ. The CDR3 extends over 16 amino acids. With V trimmed by 3 bases and J by 5 bases, 12 bases remained unmatched. The CDR3: CASSSGTGIFGETQYF. DNA for the CDR3: TGCGCCAGCAGCTCAGGGACAGGAATTTTTGGGGAGACCCAGTACTTC.

The V gene is TRBV7-2, the J gene TRBJ2-7; D is unclear. Trimming removed 4 bases at V and 4 bases at J, with 8 bases between. This CDR3 has 12 amino acids. The germline CDR1 and CDR2 sequences are SGHTA and FQGNSA. The CDR3 loop is CASSSTTYEQYF. The CDR3 bases are TGTGCCAGCAGCTCCACCACTTACGAGCAGTACTTC.

This chain links TRBV4-2 with TRBJ1-6; D is unresolved. Germline CDR1 is LGHNA and CDR2 is YNFKEQ. Between the trimmed V and J ends, which lost 0 bases and 7 bases, there was a span of 10 bases. The CDR3 is 15 residues long. The CDR3 loop is CASSQDTGGNSPLHF. In DNA, the CDR3 is TGTGCCAGCAGCCAAGATACGGGAGGGAATTCACCCCTCCACTTT.

The chain carries TRBV30 and TRBJ1-1; the D is unclear. The CDR3 totals 12 residues. Trimming took 4 bases from V and 5 from J, leaving 11 bases between them. In germline, CDR1 is GTSNPN, CDR2 SVGIG (reference sequence). In DNA, the CDR3 is TGTGCCTGGAACGGTAGAGCGACTGAAGCTTTCTTT. Translating gives CAWNGRATEAFF.

This clone was seen just once. V usage is TRBV7-2 and J usage is TRBJ2-3, with TRBD2 matching 9 bases. V dropped 5 bases and J dropped 3; count of bases not matched to a gene: 12. Germline V CDR1 and CDR2: SGHTA, FQGNSA. The CDR3 runs to 17 residues. This chain's CDR3 is CASSTQIFSGGTDTQYF. The CDR3 DNA reads TGTGCCAGCAGCACCCAAATTTTTAGCGGGGGTACAGATACGCAGTATTTT.

The chain carries TRBV6-5 and TRBJ2-7, with a tentative D call TRBD1 (6 bases). Germline lookup yields CDR1 MNHEY and CDR2 SVGAGI. V was cut by 0 bases and J by 1 base, with 10 bases left in between. CDR3 length equals 15 residues. The CDR3 loop is CASSYSSQGSYEQYF. DNA of the CDR3: TGTGCCAGCAGTTACTCGAGCCAGGGGTCCTACGAGCAGTACTTC.

This chain joins TRBV15 and TRBJ2-3; 9 bases match TRBD1. Germline V gives CDR1 LNHNV, CDR2 YYDKDF (reference sequence). The CDR3 is made up of 19 amino acids. Losses at the gene ends were 0 bases for V and 0 bases for J; bases not matched to a gene: 10. The CDR3 sequence: CATSRDPGQGLFSTDTQYF. In nucleotides, the CDR3 is TGTGCCACCAGCAGAGACCCGGGACAGGGTTTATTTAGCACAGATACGCAGTATTTT.

The chain combines TRBV7-9 with TRBJ2-5; 9 bases are shared with TRBD1. Germline CDR1 is SEHNR and CDR2 is FQNEAQ (reference sequence). Trimming took 1 base from V and 5 from J; bases not matched to a gene: 11. CDR3 length equals 17 residues. CDR3 loop: CASSLGWGQGHAETQYF. The DNA of the CDR3 is TGTGCCAGCAGCTTAGGGTGGGGACAGGGCCATGCGGAGACCCAGTACTTC.